This T cell receptor beta chain was identified during a study of blood T cell repertoires in COVID-19. Study-wide context: Samples of COVID-19 (acute and convalescent) were obtained from the United States, Italy and Spain. PBMCs, B-cell-depleted T cells, or T cells were the source of the cDNA or gDNA that made up the material.

In the original workflow: From reference gene primer amplification, estimates of nucleated cell counts were derived. Only in-frame clones appear in the TCRdb table, and some are missing; sequencing was by immunoSEQ multiplex PCR. Clone size and V and J calls were adopted from that table, with D and trimming inferred from the DNA. This table holds roughly 100,000 clones, more than 80% found once. V lost 6 bases to trimming and J lost 3 bases, with 6 bases between them. This CDR3 has 11 amino acids. Germline V gives CDR1 MNHEY, CDR2 SVGEGT. Material for sequencing was peripheral blood. The TCR comes from a woman aged 70-85 years with acute or convalescent COVID-19. The chain is built from TRBV6-2 or TRBV6-3 and TRBJ2-7; D gene ambiguous. CDR3 DNA: TGTGCCAGCAGCACTAACTACGAGCAGTACTTC. Protein product: CASSTNYEQYF.